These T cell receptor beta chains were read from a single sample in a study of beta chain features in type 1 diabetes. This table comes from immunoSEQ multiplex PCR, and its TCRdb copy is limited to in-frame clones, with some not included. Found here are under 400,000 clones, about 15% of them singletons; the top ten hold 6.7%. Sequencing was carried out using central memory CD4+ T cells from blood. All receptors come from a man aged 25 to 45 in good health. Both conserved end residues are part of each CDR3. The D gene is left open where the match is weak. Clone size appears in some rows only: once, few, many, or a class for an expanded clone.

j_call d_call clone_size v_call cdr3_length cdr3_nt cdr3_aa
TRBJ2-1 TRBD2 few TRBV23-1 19 TGCGCCAGCAGTCAATCGGGACTAGCGGGGGAGAGCTCCTACAATGAGCAGTTCTTC CASSQSGLAGESSYNEQFF
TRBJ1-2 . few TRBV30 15 TGTGCCTGGAGTAGTTGGGACAAAAAAAAATATGGCTACACCTTC CAWSSWDKKKYGYTF
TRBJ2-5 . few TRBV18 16 TGTGCCAGCTCACCACTCCCTCACCACGGAAAAGAGACCCAGTACTTC CASSPLPHHGKETQYF
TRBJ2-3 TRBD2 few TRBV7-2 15 TGTGCCAGCAGCTTAGCGGGGGGGTTCACAGATACGCAGTATTTT CASSLAGGFTDTQYF
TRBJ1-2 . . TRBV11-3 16 TGTGCCAGCAGCTTAGATCCCTCTTCAGCTAACTATGGCTACACCTTC CASSLDPSSANYGYTF
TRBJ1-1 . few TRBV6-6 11 TGTGCCAGCACCCCGCCCCCTGAAGCTTTCTTT CASTPPPEAFF
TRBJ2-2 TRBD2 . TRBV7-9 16 TGTGCCAGCAGTTCCCGGACTAGCGGGAGCACCGGGGAGCTGTTTTTT CASSSRTSGSTGELFF
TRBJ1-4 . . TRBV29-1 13 TGCAGCGTTGAACCGGGGACTTTTGAAAAACTGTTTTTT CSVEPGTFEKLFF
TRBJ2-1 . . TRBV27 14 TGTGCCAGCAGTTCCGGGACATACGACAATGAGCAGTTCTTC CASSSGTYDNEQFF
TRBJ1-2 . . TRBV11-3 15 TGTGCCAGCAGCTTAGAAAGGACGGGAAACTATGGCTACACCTTC CASSLERTGNYGYTF
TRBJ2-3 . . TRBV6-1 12 TGTGCCAGCAGTGAAACAACAGATACGCAGTATTTT CASSETTDTQYF
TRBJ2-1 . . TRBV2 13 TGTGCCAGCAGTGTTAACAGCGTCAATGAGCAGTTCTTC CASSVNSVNEQFF
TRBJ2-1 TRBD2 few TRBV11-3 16 TGTGCCAGCAGCTTAGGAGGCCTAGCGGCTTACAATGAGCAGTTCTTC CASSLGGLAAYNEQFF
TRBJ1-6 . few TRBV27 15 TGTGCCAGCAGTTTGGGTACAGGGCAAAAATCACCCCTCCACTTT CASSLGTGQKSPLHF
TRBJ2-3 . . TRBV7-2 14 TGTGCCAGCAGCTTAGTTGGGGGCACAGATACGCAGTATTTT CASSLVGGTDTQYF
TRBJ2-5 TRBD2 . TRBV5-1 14 TGCGCCAGCAGCTTGACAGCGGGGCAAGAGACCCAGTACTTC CASSLTAGQETQYF
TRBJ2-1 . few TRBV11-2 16 TGTGCCAGCAGCTTAGGGGGGACCCGACAAGTAAATGAGCAGTTCTTC CASSLGGTRQVNEQFF
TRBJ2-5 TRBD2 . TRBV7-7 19 TGTGCCAGCAGCCCAAAGGGCCGTACTAGCGGGGGGCGCCAAGAGACCCAGTACTTC CASSPKGRTSGGRQETQYF
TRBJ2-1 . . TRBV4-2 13 TGTGCCAGCAGCCAAGGGGTGGCGATTGAGCAGTTCTTC CASSQGVAIEQFF
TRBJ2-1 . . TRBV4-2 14 TGTGCCAGCAGCTTGATGGGGATCTACAATGAGCAGTTCTTC CASSLMGIYNEQFF
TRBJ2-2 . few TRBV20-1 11 TGCAGTGCCCATAGATCCGGGGAGCTGTTTTTT CSAHRSGELFF
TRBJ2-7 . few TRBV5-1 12 TGCGCCAGCAGCTTGGACGGCTACGAGCAGTACTTC CASSLDGYEQYF
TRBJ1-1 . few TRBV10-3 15 TGTGCCATCAGTGAGAAGGGGTTGAGGAACACTGAAGCTTTCTTT CAISEKGLRNTEAFF
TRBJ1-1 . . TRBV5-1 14 TGCGCCAGCAGCCCCGGAACAGGGAACACTGAAGCTTTCTTT CASSPGTGNTEAFF
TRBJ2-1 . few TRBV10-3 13 TGTGCCATTACTAGTGTAGTTTCCAATGAGCAGTTCTTC CAITSVVSNEQFF
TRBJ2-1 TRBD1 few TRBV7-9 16 TGTGCCAGCAGCTTAGGGGACAGGGGCTTGTACAATGAGCAGTTCTTC CASSLGDRGLYNEQFF
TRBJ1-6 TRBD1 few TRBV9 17 TGTGCCAGCAGCGTAGGAAGAGGAGGCAGGGGGCTTCCTCCCCTCCACTTT CASSVGRGGRGLPPLHF